The source of this TCR beta chain is a study of CD8+CD57+ T cells in acquired aplastic anemia. Study conclusions and caveats: Patients showed no significant difference from controls in CD8+ Simpson's diversity. Patients shared approximately 30 CD8+ CDR3 sequences with controls.

The template for TCR beta VDJ and CDR3 sequence profiling was genomic DNA. TCRdb independently ran MiXCR on the reads; one entry per CDR3 protein. The data contain fewer than 250,000 distinct CDR3 sequences, roughly half of them singletons. Sequenced patients had shown CD8+CD57+ cell expansion by flow cytometry. Patients, without exception, had severe acquired aplastic anemia. The blood sampling took place in patients who had so far received no therapy. This clonotype was recorded many times. The antigen is undetermined. Sequenced sample: sorted CD4+, CD8+, or CD8+CD57+ T cells (not recorded which) from PBMCs. This TCR was recovered from a human donor with aplastic anemia.

The CDR3 spells CASSAKPGEGQPQHF. The CDR3 DNA reads as TGTGCCAGCAGCGCAAAGCCAGGGGAGGGCCAGCCCCAGCATTTT. V and J are TRBV5-8 and TRBJ1-5; tentatively, D is TRBD1 (6 bases). This CDR3 region has 15 residues. The V end lost 4 bases, the J end lost 7 bases, and 18 bases lay between the germline ends. CDR1 is SGHTS, CDR2 YDEGEE, per germline.